This T cell receptor beta chain was sequenced in a study of blood T cell repertoires in COVID-19. Study-level information: PBMCs, B-cell-depleted T cells, or T cells provided the cDNA or gDNA that made up the material.

Profiled with immunoSEQ multiplex PCR; TCRdb holds only in-frame clones, not every one. This sample carries under 200,000 clones, approximately 90% of them seen once, and the ten largest clones take 6% to 8.5%. The CDR3 is made up of 17 amino acids. Trimming at V came to 7 bases and at J to 8 bases, leaving 14 bases not matched to a gene. Per the germline V gene, CDR1 is SGHTA and CDR2 is FQGNSA. The TCR originated in a woman aged 45-60 years who had recovered from COVID-19. Material: PBMCs or T cells enriched from blood (not recorded which). The chain is built from TRBV7-2 and TRBJ2-3, with TRBD2 matching 14 bases. CDR3 protein: CASTPTSGGAGKGTQYF. Here the CDR3 DNA reads TGTGCCAGCACTCCGACTAGCGGGGGGGCGGGCAAAGGTACGCAGTATTTT. Based on the CDR3 plus reference TRBV7-2 and TRBJ2-3, the full variable domain is GAGVSQSPSNKVTEKGKDVELRCDPISGHTALYWYRQSLGQGLEFLIYFQGNSAPDKSGLPSDRFSAERTGGSVSTLTIQRTQQEDSAVYLCASTPTSGGAGKGTQYFGPGTRLTVL.